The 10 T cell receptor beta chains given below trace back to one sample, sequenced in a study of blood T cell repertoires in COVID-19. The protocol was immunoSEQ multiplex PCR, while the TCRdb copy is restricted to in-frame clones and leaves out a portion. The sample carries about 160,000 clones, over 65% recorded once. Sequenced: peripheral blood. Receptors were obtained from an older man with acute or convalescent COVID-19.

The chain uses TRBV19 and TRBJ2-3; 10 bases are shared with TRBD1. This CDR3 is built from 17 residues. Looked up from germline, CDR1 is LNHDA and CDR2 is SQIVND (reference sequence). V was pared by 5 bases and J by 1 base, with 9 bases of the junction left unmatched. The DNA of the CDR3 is TGTGCCAGTAGTCCGCAACGGACAGGGGGAGGCACAGATACGCAGTATTTT. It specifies CASSPQRTGGGTDTQYF.

The CDR3 coding sequence is TGTGCCAGCAGTTACTCTAGGGGAACTGAAGCTTTCTTT. Its translation is CASSYSRGTEAFF. V and J are TRBV6-5 and TRBJ1-1; tentatively, D is TRBD1 (5 bases). The CDR3 has 13 amino acids. V was cut by 0 bases and J by 5 bases, with 7 bases left in between. Germline values: CDR1 MNHEY, CDR2 SVGAGI.

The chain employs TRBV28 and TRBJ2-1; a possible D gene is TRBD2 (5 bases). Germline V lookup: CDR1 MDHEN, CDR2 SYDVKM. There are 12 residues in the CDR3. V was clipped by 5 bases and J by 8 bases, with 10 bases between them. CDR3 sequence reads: CASSTLGDEQFF. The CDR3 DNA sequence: TGTGCCAGCAGTACCCTGGGAGATGAGCAGTTCTTC.

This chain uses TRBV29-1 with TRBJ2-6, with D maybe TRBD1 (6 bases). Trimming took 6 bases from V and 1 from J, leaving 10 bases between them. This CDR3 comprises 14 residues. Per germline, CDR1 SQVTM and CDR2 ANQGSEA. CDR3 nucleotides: TGCAGCGTAACAACAGGGTCTGGGGCCAACGTCCTGACTTTC. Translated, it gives CSVTTGSGANVLTF.

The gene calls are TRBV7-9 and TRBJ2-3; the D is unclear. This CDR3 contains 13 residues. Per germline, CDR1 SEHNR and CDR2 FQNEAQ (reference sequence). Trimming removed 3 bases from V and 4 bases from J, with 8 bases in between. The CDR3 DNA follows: TGTGCCAGCAGCTTGGGTCTAGCAGATACGCAGTATTTT. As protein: CASSLGLADTQYF.

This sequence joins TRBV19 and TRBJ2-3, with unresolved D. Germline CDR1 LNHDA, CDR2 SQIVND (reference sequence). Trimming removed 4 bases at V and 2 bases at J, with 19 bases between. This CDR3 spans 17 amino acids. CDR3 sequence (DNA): TGTGCCAGTAGTAATCCGGGTGTCCCTCCCCCCACAGATACGCAGTATTTT. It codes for CASSNPGVPPPTDTQYF.

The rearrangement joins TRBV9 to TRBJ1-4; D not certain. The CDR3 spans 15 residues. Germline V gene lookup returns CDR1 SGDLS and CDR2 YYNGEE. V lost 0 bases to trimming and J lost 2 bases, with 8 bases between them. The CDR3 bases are TGTGCCAGCAGCGTAGGCGGGTGGACTAATGAAAAACTGTTTTTT. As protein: CASSVGGWTNEKLFF.

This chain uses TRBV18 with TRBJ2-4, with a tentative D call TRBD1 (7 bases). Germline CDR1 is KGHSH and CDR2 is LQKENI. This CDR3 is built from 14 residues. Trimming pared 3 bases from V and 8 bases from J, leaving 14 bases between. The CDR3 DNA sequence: TGTGCCAGCTCACCTGGGCGGGACAGAGACATTCAGTACTTC. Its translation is CASSPGRDRDIQYF.

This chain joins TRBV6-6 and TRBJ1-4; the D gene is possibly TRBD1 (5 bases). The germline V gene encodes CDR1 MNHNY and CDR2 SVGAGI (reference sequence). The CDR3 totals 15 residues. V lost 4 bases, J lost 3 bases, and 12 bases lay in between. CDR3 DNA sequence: TGTGCCAGCAGTTCCCTGCAGGGCTCTAATGAAAAACTGTTTTTT. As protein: CASSSLQGSNEKLFF.

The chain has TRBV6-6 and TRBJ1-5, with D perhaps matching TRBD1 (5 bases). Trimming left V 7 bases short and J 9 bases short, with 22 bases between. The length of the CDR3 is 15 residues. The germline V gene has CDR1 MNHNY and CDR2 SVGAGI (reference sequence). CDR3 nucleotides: TGTGCCAGCACCCCGGGGGGGACGGGGTGGTCGCCCCAGCATTTT. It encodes CASTPGGTGWSPQHF.